The source of this T cell receptor beta chain is a study of cytomegalovirus exposure and HLA in healthy donors. Produced via immunoSEQ multiplex PCR; TCRdb's table is partial and in-frame only. This table has hundreds of thousands of clones, roughly 87% appearing once. CDR3 length: 16 amino acids. From germline, CDR1 is ENHRY and CDR2 SYGVKD. Trimming took off 4 bases at V and 3 bases at J, with 18 bases between the two ends. General observations from the study: The majority of TCR sequences were rare, yet some public TCRs appeared in many donors. There were a few CMV-associated chains whose specificity for CMV antigens was confirmed in vitro.

Note on this clone: Its target is unknown.

Sequences were obtained from PBMCs. The TCR sequence derives from a young man in good health and CMV-seropositive. This chain links TRBV10-3 with TRBJ1-2, with D uncertain. This CDR3 is CAISGNRETEHYGYTF. CDR3 coding DNA: TGTGCCATCAGTGGAAATAGAGAGACCGAACACTATGGCTACACCTTC.